Listed below are T cell receptor beta chains from one sample, sequenced in a study of T cell repertoires in cytomegalovirus infection. From the reads, TCRdb called clonotypes with MiXCR, one entry per CDR3 protein. The sample records some 560,000 distinct CDR3 sequences, just under 40% being singletons. These receptors' targets are unknown. The material sequenced was cultured PBMCs, taken from culture after CMV antigen stimulation. These receptors all come from a human donor in good health (CMV status not recorded). Some clones in this sample may be carry-over from other donors' samples. Both conserved end residues are trimmed from each CDR3. A D gene is named only where the DNA matches it firmly.

TRBJ2-1 | TRBD2 | TRBV7-8 | ASSPRRESSYNEQF
TRBJ1-4 | - | TRBV20-1 | SASRQAINEKLF
TRBJ2-7 | - | TRBV12-3/TRBV12-4 | ASAQGVGPYEQY
TRBJ2-3 | - | TRBV7-2 | ASSLVTSDTQY
TRBJ2-4 | TRBD2 | TRBV7-2 | ASSLALVYGGSGRNIQY
TRBJ2-1 | - | TRBV2 | ASRYRANEQF
TRBJ2-1 | TRBD2 | TRBV5-1 | ASSSGLDVSNEQF
TRBJ2-3 | - | TRBV7-6 | ASSSSWGDTQY
TRBJ2-7 | TRBD2 | TRBV28 | ASRSWGGEQY
TRBJ2-3 | - | TRBV4-2 | ASSQDHRTDTQY
TRBJ1-1 | - | TRBV19 | AKKGDPNTEAF
TRBJ1-2 | TRBD1 | TRBV6-1 | ASSGTTGGGYGYT
TRBJ2-5 | - | TRBV28 | ASSIPRRQETQY
TRBJ2-1 | TRBD2 | TRBV5-4 | ASSSPAPSGGPGHNEQF
TRBJ1-1 | TRBD1 | TRBV7-2 | ASSLENRGEAF
TRBJ1-2 | - | TRBV12-3/TRBV12-4 | ASSYRDGFYGYT
TRBJ2-5 | TRBD2 | TRBV29-1 | SVRLAGVETQY
TRBJ1-6 | TRBD1 | TRBV4-1 | ASSQSGQGASNGSPLH
TRBJ2-7 | TRBD1 | TRBV7-6 | ASSHRDRGPYEQY
TRBJ2-5 | - | TRBV7-4 | ASSLAPSTDSQETQY
TRBJ2-3 | TRBD1 | TRBV10-3 | AISEHGTGGDTQY
TRBJ2-7 | - | TRBV5-1 | ASSLGAGEQY
TRBJ1-2 | TRBD1 | TRBV7-2 | ASSSGTGDYGYT
TRBJ2-1 | TRBD2 | TRBV24-1 | ATSDSGLAGNEQF
TRBJ2-3 | - | TRBV7-9 | ASSSMGDTQY
TRBJ1-2 | - | TRBV7-2 | ASSLSSPYYGYT
TRBJ1-4 | - | TRBV28 | ASSAGRAPNEKLF
TRBJ2-5 | - | TRBV2 | ASGSGTPGETQY